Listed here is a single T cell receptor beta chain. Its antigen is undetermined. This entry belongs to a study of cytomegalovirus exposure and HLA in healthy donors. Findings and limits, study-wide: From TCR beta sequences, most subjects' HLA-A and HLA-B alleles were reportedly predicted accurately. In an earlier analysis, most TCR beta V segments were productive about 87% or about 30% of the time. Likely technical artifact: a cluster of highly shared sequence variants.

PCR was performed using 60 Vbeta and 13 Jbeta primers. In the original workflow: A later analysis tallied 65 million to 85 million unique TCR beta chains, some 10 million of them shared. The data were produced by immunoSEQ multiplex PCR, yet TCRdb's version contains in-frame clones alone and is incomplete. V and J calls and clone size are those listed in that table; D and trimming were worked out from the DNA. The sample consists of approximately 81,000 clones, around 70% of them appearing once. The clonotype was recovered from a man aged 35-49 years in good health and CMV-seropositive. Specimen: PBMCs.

In DNA form, the CDR3 reads TGTGCCAGCAAACCAGGGGCAATCAATGAGCAGTTCTTC. Translation: CASKPGAINEQFF. The genes are TRBV6-5 and TRBJ2-1, with D perhaps TRBD1 (6 bases). Germline assignment: CDR1 MNHEY and CDR2 SVGAGI. The CDR3 has 13 residues. Trimming stripped 7 bases from V and 6 bases from J, with 13 bases between.